This T cell receptor (beta chain) derives from a study of PD-L1 blockade in urothelial cancer. Across the whole study: Blood analyses occurred 3 weeks (second dose) and 6 weeks post treatment start.

Germline-derived CDR1 and CDR2 are SGHNT and YYREEE (reference sequence). The germline V and J ends were trimmed by 0 bases and 5 bases, with 9 bases remaining between them. The CDR3 is made up of 14 amino acids. Disease in patients was locally advanced or metastatic urothelial carcinoma. There were between 1 and 8 samples from each patient, taken pretreatment and on-treatment. The table came from immunoSEQ multiplex PCR; TCRdb's copy has only in-frame clones and leaves some out. The sample includes approximately 70,000 clones, roughly 91% seen only once; the top ten take roughly 3.2%. The rearrangement joins TRBV5-4 to TRBJ2-1, with a tentative D call TRBD2 (5 bases). Sequenced here: PBMCs, sampled around atezolizumab (anti-PD-L1) treatment. The receptor comes from a man between 60 and 75 years old with urothelial cancer. In DNA form, the CDR3 reads TGTGCCAGCAGCTTGGGCGGGCGGGACAATGAGCAGTTCTTC. Its translation: CASSLGGRDNEQFF.